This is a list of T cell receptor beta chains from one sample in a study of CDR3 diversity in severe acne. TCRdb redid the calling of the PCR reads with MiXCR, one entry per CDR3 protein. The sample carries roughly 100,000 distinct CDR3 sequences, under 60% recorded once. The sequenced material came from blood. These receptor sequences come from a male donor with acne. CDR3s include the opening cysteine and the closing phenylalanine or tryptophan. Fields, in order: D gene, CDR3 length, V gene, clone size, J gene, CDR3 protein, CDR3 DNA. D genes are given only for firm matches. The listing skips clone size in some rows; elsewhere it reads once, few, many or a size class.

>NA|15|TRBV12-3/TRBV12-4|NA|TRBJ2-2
CASSWWVANTGELFF
TGTGCCAGCAGTTGGTGGGTCGCGAACACCGGGGAGCTGTTTTTT
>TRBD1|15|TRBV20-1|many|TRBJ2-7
CSARSQRTGDYEQYF
TGCAGTGCTAGATCGCAAAGGACAGGGGATTACGAGCAGTACTTC
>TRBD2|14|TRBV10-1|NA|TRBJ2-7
CASKWRETTYEQYF
TGCGCCAGCAAGTGGCGGGAGACCACCTACGAGCAGTACTTC
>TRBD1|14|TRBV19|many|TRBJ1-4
CASSTGTGKEKLFF
TGTGCCAGTAGTACCGGGACAGGGAAAGAAAAACTGTTTTTT
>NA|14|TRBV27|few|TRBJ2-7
CASSLSVSSYEQYF
TGTGCCAGCAGTTTATCGGTCAGCTCCTACGAGCAGTACTTC
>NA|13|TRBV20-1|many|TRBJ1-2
CSAPSGVKYGYTF
TGCAGTGCCCCCAGCGGGGTGAAGTATGGCTACACCTTC
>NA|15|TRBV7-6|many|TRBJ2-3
CASRSGLGVTDTQYF
TGTGCCAGCAGGTCGGGCTTGGGGGTCACAGATACGCAGTATTTT
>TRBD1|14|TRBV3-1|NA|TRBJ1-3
CASSQQGAGNTIYF
TGTGCCAGCAGCCAGCAGGGGGCTGGAAACACCATATATTTT
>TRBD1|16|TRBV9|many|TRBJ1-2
CASSGAGTGENYGYTF
TGTGCCAGCAGCGGCGCCGGGACAGGGGAGAACTATGGCTACACCTTC
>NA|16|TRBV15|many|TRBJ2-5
CATSSRTNGGYETQYF
TGTGCCACCAGCAGTCGTACAAACGGGGGTTATGAGACCCAGTACTTC
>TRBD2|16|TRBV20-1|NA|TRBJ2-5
CSAIRRTSGRCETQYF
TGCAGTGCTATTCGAAGGACTAGCGGGAGGTGTGAGACCCAGTACTTC
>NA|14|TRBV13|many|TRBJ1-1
CASSLGQGFTEAFF
TGTGCCAGCAGCTTAGGACAGGGTTTCACTGAAGCTTTCTTT
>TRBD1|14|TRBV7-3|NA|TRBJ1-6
CASSLDRVHSPLHF
TGTGCCAGCAGCCTGGACAGGGTACATTCACCCCTCCACTTT
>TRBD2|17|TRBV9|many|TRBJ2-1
CASSASLAGLAVYEQFF
TGTGCCAGCAGCGCATCACTCGCGGGACTAGCGGTTTATGAGCAGTTCTTC
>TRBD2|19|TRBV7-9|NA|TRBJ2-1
CASSLNRAKLAGAHNEQFF
TGTGCCAGCAGCTTAAACAGGGCGAAATTAGCGGGAGCGCACAATGAGCAGTTCTTC
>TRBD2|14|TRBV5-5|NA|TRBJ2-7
CASRPPGLAGEQYF
TGTGCCAGCAGACCGCCGGGACTAGCGGGCGAGCAGTACTTC
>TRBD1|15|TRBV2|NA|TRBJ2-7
CASRDRQGTSYGQYF
TGTGCCAGCAGGGACAGACAGGGGACCTCCTACGGGCAGTACTTC
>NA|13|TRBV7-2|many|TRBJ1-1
CASSPRLNTEAFF
TGTGCCAGCAGCCCAAGGTTGAACACTGAAGCTTTCTTT
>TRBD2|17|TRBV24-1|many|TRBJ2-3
CATSAHTGGRATDTQYF
TGTGCCACCAGTGCTCACACGGGGGGGAGGGCTACAGATACGCAGTATTTT
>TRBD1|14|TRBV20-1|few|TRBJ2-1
CSARGQGSYNEQFF
TGCAGTGCACGAGGACAGGGCTCCTACAATGAGCAGTTCTTC
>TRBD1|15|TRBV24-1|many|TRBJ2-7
CATSDPGTAPYEQYF
TGTGCCACCAGTGATCCCGGGACAGCCCCCTACGAGCAGTACTTC
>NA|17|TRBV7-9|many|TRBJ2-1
CASSSSEGLLKGNEQFF
TGTGCCAGCAGCTCGAGCGAGGGACTCCTGAAGGGGAATGAGCAGTTCTTC
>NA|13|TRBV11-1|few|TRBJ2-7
CASSLGRDYEQYF
TGTGCCAGCAGCTTGGGCAGGGACTACGAGCAGTACTTC
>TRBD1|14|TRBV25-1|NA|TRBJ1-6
CASTTLRDSSPHHF
TGTGCCAGCACCACCCTCCGGGACAGTTCACCCCACCACTTT
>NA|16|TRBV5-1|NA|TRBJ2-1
CASSFASSSQHNEQFF
TGCGCCAGCAGCTTTGCCAGCAGCTCCCAGCACAATGAGCAGTTCTTC
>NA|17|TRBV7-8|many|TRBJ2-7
CASSFRLEEGNGHEQYF
TGTGCCAGCAGCTTTCGACTAGAGGAGGGCAATGGCCACGAGCAGTACTTC
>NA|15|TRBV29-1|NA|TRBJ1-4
CSVQRTVATNEKLFF
TGCAGCGTCCAAAGGACGGTTGCAACTAATGAAAAACTGTTTTTT
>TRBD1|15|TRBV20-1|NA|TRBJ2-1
CSARPRGLPNDEQFF
TGCAGTGCCAGGCCGAGGGGGCTCCCCAACGATGAGCAGTTCTTC
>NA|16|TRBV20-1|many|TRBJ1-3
CSARDRRKNSGNTIYF
TGCAGTGCTAGAGATCGGCGGAAAAACTCTGGAAACACCATATATTTT
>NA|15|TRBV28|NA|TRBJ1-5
CASSPGPGSNQPQHF
TGTGCCAGCAGTCCCGGACCCGGTAGCAATCAGCCCCAGCATTTT
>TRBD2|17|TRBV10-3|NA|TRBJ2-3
CAISDLVLAGGTDTQYF
TGTGCCATCAGTGATCTAGTACTAGCGGGAGGCACAGATACGCAGTATTTT
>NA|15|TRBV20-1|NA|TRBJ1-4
CSALIWGGLNEKLFF
TGCAGTGCATTAATTTGGGGCGGCCTGAATGAAAAACTGTTTTTT
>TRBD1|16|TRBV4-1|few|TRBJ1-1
CASSHTLGQGAHEAFF
TGCGCCAGCAGCCACACACTGGGACAGGGGGCGCATGAAGCTTTCTTT
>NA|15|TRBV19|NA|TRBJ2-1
CASNSSEASYNEQFF
TGTGCCAGTAACAGCAGTGAGGCCAGCTACAATGAGCAGTTCTTC
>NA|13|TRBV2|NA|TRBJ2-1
CASSNPWNTEQFF
TGTGCCAGCAGCAACCCTTGGAACACTGAGCAGTTCTTC
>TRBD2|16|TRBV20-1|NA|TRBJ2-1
CSARARTSGLYNEQFF
TGCAGTGCTAGAGCCCGGACTAGCGGGTTATACAATGAGCAGTTCTTC
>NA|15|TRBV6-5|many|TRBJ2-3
CASSYSGVGTDTQYF
TGTGCCAGCAGTTACTCGGGGGTCGGCACAGATACGCAGTATTTT
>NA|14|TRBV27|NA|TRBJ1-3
CASRTGPSGNTIYF
TGTGCCAGCAGGACGGGTCCTTCTGGAAACACCATATATTTT
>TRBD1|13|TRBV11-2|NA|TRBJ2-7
CASSVGTVYERYF
TGTGCCAGCAGCGTCGGGACAGTCTACGAGCGGTACTTC
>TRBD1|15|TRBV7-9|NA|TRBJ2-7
CASSAGQGAGNEQYF
TGTGCCAGCAGCGCAGGACAGGGGGCGGGTAATGAGCAGTACTTC